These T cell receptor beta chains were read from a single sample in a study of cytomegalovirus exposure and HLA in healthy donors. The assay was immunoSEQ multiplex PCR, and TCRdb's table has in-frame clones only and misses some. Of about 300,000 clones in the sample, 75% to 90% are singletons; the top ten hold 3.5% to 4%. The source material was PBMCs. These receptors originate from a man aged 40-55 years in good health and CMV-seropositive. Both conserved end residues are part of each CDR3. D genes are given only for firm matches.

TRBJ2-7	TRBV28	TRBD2	CASSEGRASSYEQYF
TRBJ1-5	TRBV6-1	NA	CASSDISNQPQHF
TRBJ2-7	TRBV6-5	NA	CASSYTWDLKHEQYF
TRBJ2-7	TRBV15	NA	CATSEWTGAYEQYF
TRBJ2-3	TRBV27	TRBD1	CASSLGQASTDTQYF
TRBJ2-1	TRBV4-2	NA	CASAVFVSNEQFF
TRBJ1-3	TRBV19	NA	CASSPRGELSGNTIYF
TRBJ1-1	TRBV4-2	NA	CASSQENWAGNTEAFF
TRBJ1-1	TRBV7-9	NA	CASRPGNSAEAFF
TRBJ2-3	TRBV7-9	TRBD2	CASSLVAGGPGDTQYF
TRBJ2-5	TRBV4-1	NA	CASSQANAETQYF
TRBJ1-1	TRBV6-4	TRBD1	CASSPRQGALITEAFF
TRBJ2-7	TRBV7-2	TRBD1	CASNPGTGNHEQYF
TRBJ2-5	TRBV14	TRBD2	CASSRTRLAGGKTQYF
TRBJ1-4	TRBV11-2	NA	CASSLGRFPTNEKLFF
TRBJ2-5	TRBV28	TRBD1	CASSPPTNRGRWKYQETQYF
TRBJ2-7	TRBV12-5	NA	CASGTSRYEQYF
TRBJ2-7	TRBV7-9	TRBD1	CASSFPGQGSYEQYF
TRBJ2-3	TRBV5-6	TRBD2	CASSHRLAATDTQYF
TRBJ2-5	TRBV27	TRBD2	CASSYSSAGGYPQYF
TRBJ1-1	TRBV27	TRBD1	CASSIGTGWATEAFF
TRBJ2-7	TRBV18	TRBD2	CASSPGTSGTYEQYF
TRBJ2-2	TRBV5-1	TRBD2	CASSLGLAGSSGELFF
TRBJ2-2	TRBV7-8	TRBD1	CASSHRGQGGTGELFF
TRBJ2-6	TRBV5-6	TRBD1	CASSWGQVDQEGANVLTF
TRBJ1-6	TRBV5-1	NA	CASSLAGQGSSPLHF
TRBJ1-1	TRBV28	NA	CASTQGRVTEAFF
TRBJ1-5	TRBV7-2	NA	CASSSRVRLPQHF
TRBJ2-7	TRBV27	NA	CASRGAVIYEQYF
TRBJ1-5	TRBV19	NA	CASSIEAGRGQPQHF